This T cell receptor (beta chain) was captured in a study of regulatory T cells in long-lasting Graves disease. Building the TCR beta libraries relied on iRepertoire HTBI primers, and CDR3 regions underwent Arm-PCR. Each CDR3 protein is one row after TCRdb ran MiXCR on the multiplex PCR reads. This table holds about 440,000 distinct CDR3 sequences, under 15% found once. Note on this clonotype: The antigen is not known.

Per germline, CDR1 LGHNA and CDR2 YNFKEQ. The CDR3 sequence is 13 residues long. Trimming removed 4 bases from V and 7 bases from J, with 11 bases in between. Noted time point: newly diagnosed GD, antithyroid drugs for less than 3 months. RNA isolated from PBMCs was used to make the TCR library. Regarding the study as a whole: Gene preferences differed: TRBV28, TRBJ1-2, TRBJ2-5 in persistent cases.

These same records also appear under a second study, on T cells in Graves' hyperthyroidism and ophthalmopathy.

The sequencing used peripheral blood mononuclear cells (PBMCs), collected at new diagnosis, from a patient treated with antithyroid drugs. The rearrangement joins TRBV4-2 to TRBJ2-1; no firm D call. The sequence was collected from a woman in her twenties or thirties with Graves disease. As DNA, the CDR3 is TGTGCCAGCAGCCCACTGTCTAAAAATGAGCAGTTCTTC. Protein: CASSPLSKNEQFF.